The clone carrying this T cell receptor beta chain was seen ten or more times. Its antigen is unidentified. The data are from a study of Graves' ophthalmopathy and Graves' hyperthyroidism. Across the study: The collection of peripheral blood took place at initial diagnosis, before any treatment. Study findings and constraints: Using 13 signatures, a model distinguished ophthalmopathy from stable hyperthyroidism, reaching roughly 90% sensitivity and around 81% specificity.

The V segment lost 5 bases and the J segment 7 bases; nucleotides outside the gene matches: 4. Germline loops: CDR1 MDHEN, CDR2 SYDVKM. There are 14 residues in the CDR3. Where ophthalmopathy was absent within 18 months of follow-up, hyperthyroidism was stable. Researchers turned away patients with other autoimmune diseases, uncontrolled infections, pregnancy or lactation. RNA transcripts were the template, and TCR beta CDR3 regions were amplified from them. Second-round multiplex PCR came after first-round RT-PCR with HTBI primers. TCRdb ran MiXCR on the multiplex PCR reads and lists one entry per CDR3 protein. Of 300,000 to 400,000 distinct CDR3 sequences in the sample, about 17% were seen once.

The J gene is TRBJ2-4, the V gene TRBV28, with 11 positions matching TRBD1. The sequenced sample consisted of peripheral blood. The clonotype comes from an adult woman with stable Graves' hyperthyroidism. The CDR3 sequence: CASSPGTGGNIQYF. CDR3 nucleotide sequence: TGTGCCAGCAGTCCCGGGACAGGGGGTAACATTCAGTACTTC.